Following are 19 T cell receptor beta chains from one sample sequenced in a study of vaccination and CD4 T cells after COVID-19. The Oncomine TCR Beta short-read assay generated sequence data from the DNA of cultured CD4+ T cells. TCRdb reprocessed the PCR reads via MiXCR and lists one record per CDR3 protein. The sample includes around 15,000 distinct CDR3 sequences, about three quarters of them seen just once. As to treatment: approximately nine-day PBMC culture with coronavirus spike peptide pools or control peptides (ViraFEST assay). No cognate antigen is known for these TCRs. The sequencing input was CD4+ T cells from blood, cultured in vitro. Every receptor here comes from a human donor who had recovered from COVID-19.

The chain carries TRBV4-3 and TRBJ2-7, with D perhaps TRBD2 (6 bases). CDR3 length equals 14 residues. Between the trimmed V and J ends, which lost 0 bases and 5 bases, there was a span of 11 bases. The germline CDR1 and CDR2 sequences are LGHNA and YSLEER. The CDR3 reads CASSQDLGGNEQYF. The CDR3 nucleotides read TGCGCCAGCAGCCAAGATCTTGGAGGGAACGAGCAGTACTTC.

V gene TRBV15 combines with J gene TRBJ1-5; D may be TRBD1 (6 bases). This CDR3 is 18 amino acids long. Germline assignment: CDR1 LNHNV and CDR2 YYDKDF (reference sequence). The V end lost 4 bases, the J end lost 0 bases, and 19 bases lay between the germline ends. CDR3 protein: CATSNPIGGEYSNQPQHF. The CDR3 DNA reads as TGTGCCACCAGCAACCCCATAGGGGGAGAGTATAGCAATCAGCCCCAGCATTTT.

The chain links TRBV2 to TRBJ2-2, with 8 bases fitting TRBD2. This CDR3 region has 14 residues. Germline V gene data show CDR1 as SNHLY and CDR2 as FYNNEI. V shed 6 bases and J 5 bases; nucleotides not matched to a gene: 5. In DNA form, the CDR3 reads TGTGCCAGCAGCTCCACGGGAGGGACCGGGGAGCTGTTTTTT. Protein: CASSSTGGTGELFF.

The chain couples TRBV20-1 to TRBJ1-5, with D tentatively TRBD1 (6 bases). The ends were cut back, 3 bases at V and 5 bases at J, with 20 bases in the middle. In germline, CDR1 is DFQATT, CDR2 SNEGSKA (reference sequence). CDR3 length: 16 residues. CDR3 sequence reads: CSASLGGALWDQPQHF. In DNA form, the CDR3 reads TGCAGTGCTAGCCTTGGGGGGGCCCTATGGGATCAGCCCCAGCATTTT.

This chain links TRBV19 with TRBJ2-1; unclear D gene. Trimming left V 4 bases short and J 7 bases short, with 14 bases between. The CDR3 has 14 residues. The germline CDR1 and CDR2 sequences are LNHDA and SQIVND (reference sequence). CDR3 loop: CASSSNPSGNEQFF. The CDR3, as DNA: TGTGCCAGTAGTAGTAACCCCAGTGGGAATGAGCAGTTCTTC.

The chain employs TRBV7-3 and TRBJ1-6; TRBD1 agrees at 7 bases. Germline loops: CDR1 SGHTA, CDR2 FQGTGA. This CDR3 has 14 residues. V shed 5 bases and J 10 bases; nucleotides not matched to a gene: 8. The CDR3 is CASSRGQSESPLHF. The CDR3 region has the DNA TGTGCCAGCAGCCGGGGACAGTCGGAATCACCCCTCCACTTT. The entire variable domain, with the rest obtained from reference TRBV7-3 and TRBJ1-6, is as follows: GAGVSQTPSNKVTEKGKYVELRCDPISGHTALYWYRQSLGQGPEFLIYFQGTGAADDSGLPNDRFFAVRPEGSVSTLKIQRTERGDSAVYLCASSRGQSESPLHFGNGTRLTVT.

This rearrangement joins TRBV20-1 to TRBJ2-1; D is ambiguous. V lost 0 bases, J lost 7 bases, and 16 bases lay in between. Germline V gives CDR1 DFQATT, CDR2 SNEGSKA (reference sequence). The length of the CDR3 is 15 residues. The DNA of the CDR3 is TGCAGTGCTAGAGAGTACTCTCCAATCGGGAATGAGCAGTTCTTC. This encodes CSAREYSPIGNEQFF.

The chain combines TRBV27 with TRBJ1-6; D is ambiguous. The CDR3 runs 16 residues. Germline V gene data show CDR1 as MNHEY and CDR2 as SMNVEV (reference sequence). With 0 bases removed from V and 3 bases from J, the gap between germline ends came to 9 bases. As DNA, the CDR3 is TGTGCCAGCAGTTTATCGATCGGGGTCTATAATTCACCCCTCCACTTT. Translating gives CASSLSIGVYNSPLHF.

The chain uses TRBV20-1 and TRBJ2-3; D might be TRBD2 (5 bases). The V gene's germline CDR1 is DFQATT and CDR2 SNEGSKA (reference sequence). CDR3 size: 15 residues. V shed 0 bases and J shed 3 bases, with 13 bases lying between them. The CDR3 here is CSARDAAERTDTQYF. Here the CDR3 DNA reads TGCAGTGCTAGAGATGCAGCGGAGAGAACAGATACGCAGTATTTT.

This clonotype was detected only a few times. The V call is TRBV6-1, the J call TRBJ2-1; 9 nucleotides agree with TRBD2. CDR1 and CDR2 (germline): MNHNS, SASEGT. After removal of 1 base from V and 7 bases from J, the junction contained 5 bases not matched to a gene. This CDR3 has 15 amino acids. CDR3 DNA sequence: TGTGCCAGCAGTGAAGGGATAGCGGGAGTAAATGAGCAGTTCTTC. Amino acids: CASSEGIAGVNEQFF.

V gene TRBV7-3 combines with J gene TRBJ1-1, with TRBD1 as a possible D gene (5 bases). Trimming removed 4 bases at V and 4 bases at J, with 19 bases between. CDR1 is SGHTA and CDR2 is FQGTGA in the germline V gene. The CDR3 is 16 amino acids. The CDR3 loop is CASSSQPRTGGTEAFF. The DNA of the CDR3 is TGTGCCAGCAGCTCCCAACCGCGGACCGGGGGCACTGAAGCTTTCTTT.

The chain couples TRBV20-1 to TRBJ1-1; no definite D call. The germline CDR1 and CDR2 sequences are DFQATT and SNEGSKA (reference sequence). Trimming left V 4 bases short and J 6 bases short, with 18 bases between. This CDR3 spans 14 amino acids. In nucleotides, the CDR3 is TGCAGTGCTATAAGACCGACCTCGAAGGCTGAAGCTTTCTTT. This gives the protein CSAIRPTSKAEAFF.

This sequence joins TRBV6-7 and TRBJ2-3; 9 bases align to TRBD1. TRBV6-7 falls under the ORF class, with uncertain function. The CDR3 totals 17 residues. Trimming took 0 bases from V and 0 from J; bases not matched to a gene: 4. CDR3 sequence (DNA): TGTGCCAGCAGTTACTCGAGGACAGGGGCTAGCACAGATACGCAGTATTTT. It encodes CASSYSRTGASTDTQYF.

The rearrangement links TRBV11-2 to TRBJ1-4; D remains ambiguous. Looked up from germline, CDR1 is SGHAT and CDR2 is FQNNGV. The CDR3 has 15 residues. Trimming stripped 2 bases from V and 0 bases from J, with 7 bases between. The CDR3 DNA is TGTGCCAGCAGCTTAAGGTCCACAACTAATGAAAAACTGTTTTTT. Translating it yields CASSLRSTTNEKLFF. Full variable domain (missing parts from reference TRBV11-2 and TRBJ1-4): EAGVAQSPRYKIIEKRQSVAFWCNPISGHATLYWYQQILGQGPKLLIQFQNNGVVDDSQLPKDRFSAERLKGVDSTLKIQPAKLEDSAVYLCASSLRSTTNEKLFFGSGTQLSVL.

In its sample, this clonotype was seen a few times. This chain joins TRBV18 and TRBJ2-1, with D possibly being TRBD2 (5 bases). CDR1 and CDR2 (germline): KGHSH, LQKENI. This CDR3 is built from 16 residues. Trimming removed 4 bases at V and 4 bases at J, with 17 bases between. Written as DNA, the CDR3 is TGTGCCAGCTCACAGTACGGAGGTGGGGAATACAATGAGCAGTTCTTC. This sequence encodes CASSQYGGGEYNEQFF.

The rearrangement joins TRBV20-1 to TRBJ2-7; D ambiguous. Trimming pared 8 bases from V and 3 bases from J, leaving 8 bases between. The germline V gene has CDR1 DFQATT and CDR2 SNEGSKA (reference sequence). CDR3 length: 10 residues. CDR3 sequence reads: CSPADYEQYF. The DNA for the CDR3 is TGCAGTCCAGCCGACTACGAGCAGTACTTC.

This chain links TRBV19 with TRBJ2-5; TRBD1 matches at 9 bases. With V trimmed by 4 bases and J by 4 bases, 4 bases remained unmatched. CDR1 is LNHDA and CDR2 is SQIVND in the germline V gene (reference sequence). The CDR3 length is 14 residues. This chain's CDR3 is CASSRGQGGETQYF. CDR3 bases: TGTGCCAGTAGTAGGGGACAGGGAGGAGAGACCCAGTACTTC. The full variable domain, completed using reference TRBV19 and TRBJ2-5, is DGGITQSPKYLFRKEGQNVTLSCEQNLNHDAMYWYRQDPGQGLRLIYYSQIVNDFQKGDIAEGYSVSREKKESFPLTVTSAQKNPTAFYLCASSRGQGGETQYFGPGTRLLVL.

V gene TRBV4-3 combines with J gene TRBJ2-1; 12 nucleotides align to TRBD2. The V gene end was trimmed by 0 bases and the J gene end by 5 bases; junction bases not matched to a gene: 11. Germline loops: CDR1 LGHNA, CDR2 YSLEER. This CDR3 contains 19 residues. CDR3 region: CASSQDLRLAGGRNNEQFF. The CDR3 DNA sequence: TGCGCCAGCAGCCAAGATCTAAGGCTAGCGGGAGGGCGGAACAATGAGCAGTTCTTC.

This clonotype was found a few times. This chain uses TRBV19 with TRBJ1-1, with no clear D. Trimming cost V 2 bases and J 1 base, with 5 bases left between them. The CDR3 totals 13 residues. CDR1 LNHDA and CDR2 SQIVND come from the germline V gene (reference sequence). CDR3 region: CASSIRRNTEAFF. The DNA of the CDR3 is TGTGCCAGTAGTATACGGAGGAACACTGAAGCTTTCTTT.